Listed here are 3 T cell receptor beta chains from one sample, sequenced in a study of blood T cell repertoires in COVID-19. Assay: immunoSEQ multiplex PCR; the TCRdb copy retains only in-frame clones and omits some. The profile shows 250,000 to 350,000 clones, roughly 84% of them singletons. The material sequenced was peripheral blood. Receptor source: a person aged 65 to 85 with COVID-19, enrolled during active disease.

V gene TRBV28 combines with J gene TRBJ2-7; tentative D call: TRBD2 (6 bases). The CDR3 has 13 residues. V lost 7 bases to trimming and J lost 2 bases, with 12 bases between them. The V gene's germline CDR1 is MDHEN and CDR2 SYDVKM. The CDR3 loop is CASTTSNPYEQYF. The CDR3 DNA sequence: TGTGCCAGCACCACTAGCAACCCCTACGAGCAGTACTTC.

This chain joins TRBV5-1 and TRBJ2-1, with a tentative D call TRBD2 (6 bases). Looked up from germline, CDR1 is SGHRS and CDR2 is YFSETQ. The CDR3 is made up of 12 amino acids. Trimming left V 6 bases short and J 12 bases short, with 16 bases between. This CDR3 is CASNSGARGQFF. DNA for the CDR3: TGCGCCAGCAATTCGGGAGCCCGGGGGCAGTTCTTC.

The V call is TRBV27, the J call TRBJ1-1; a weak D match, TRBD1 (5 bases). The CDR3 totals 14 residues. Trimming shortened V by 3 bases and J by 4 bases, and 12 bases separated the two germline ends. Germline CDR1 is MNHEY and CDR2 is SMNVEV (reference sequence). The CDR3: CASSFGARSTEAFF. The DNA for the CDR3 is TGTGCCAGCAGTTTTGGGGCCAGAAGCACTGAAGCTTTCTTT.